A single sample is the source of the 7 T cell receptor beta chains below, sequenced in a study of cytomegalovirus exposure and HLA in healthy donors. The PCR contained 60 Vbeta and 13 Jbeta primers. Assay used: immunoSEQ multiplex PCR; TCRdb lists only in-frame clones, some missing. The sample carries 95,000 to 150,000 clones, 78% recorded once. The specimen was PBMCs. Receptors were obtained from a woman younger than 45 in good health and CMV-seropositive.

J is TRBJ1-2 and V is TRBV28; D may be TRBD1 (5 bases). Germline V lookup: CDR1 MDHEN, CDR2 SYDVKM. With 1 base removed from V and 5 bases from J, the gap between germline ends came to 11 bases. The CDR3 contains 14 residues. The CDR3 region is CASSLSGRGYGYTF. In DNA form, the CDR3 reads TGTGCCAGCAGTTTATCGGGACGGGGGTATGGCTACACCTTC.

The chain carries TRBV28 and TRBJ2-7; a possible D gene is TRBD1 (7 bases). The CDR3 is made up of 15 amino acids. The V and J ends lost 3 bases and 3 bases respectively, with 15 bases between them. CDR1 and CDR2 (germline): MDHEN, SYDVKM. In nucleotides, the CDR3 is TGTGCCAGCAGTTTGCAGGGGGGCCGGGGCTACGAGCAGTACTTC. Translation gives CASSLQGGRGYEQYF. The variable domain in full, with the rest retrieved from reference TRBV28 and TRBJ2-7, is DVKVTQSSRYLVKRTGEKVFLECVQDMDHENMFWYRQDPGLGLRLIYFSYDVKMKEKGDIPEGYSVSREKKERFSLILESASTNQTSMYLCASSLQGGRGYEQYFGPGTRLTVT.

The chain joins TRBV5-1 to TRBJ2-7; TRBD1 is a possible D gene (6 bases). This CDR3 is built from 16 residues. Germline CDR1 reads SGHRS; CDR2 reads YFSETQ. V lost 4 bases to trimming and J lost 1 base, with 18 bases between them. CDR3 region: CASSHRRDKGSYEQYF. In DNA form, the CDR3 reads TGCGCCAGCAGCCACCGACGGGACAAGGGGTCCTACGAGCAGTACTTC.

The CDR3 DNA reads as TGTGCCAGCAGCTTGCGGTACTATAATTCACCCCTCCACTTT. It codes for CASSLRYYNSPLHF. The chain joins TRBV5-6 to TRBJ1-6; D gene ambiguous. The length of the CDR3 is 14 residues. From germline, CDR1 is SGHDT and CDR2 YYEEEE. The germline V and J ends were trimmed by 1 base and 3 bases, with 5 bases remaining between them.

J is TRBJ1-1 and V is TRBV6-1, with a possible D match to TRBD1 (6 bases). In germline, CDR1 is MNHNS, CDR2 SASEGT. Deletions cut 7 bases from V and 2 bases from J, with 14 bases between. This CDR3 is built from 14 residues. CDR3 sequence reads: CASTLRGGNTEAFF. For the CDR3, the DNA is TGTGCCAGCACCCTGAGGGGGGGCAACACTGAAGCTTTCTTT.

This CDR3 reads CASSSGTSGEETQYF. CDR3 DNA sequence: TGTGCCAGCAGCTCGGGGACTAGCGGAGAAGAGACCCAGTACTTC. The chain uses TRBV11-1 and TRBJ2-5, with TRBD2 matching over 11 bases. The germline V gene encodes CDR1 SGHAT and CDR2 FQDESV (reference sequence). The J segment lost 3 bases and the V segment lost 4 bases, leaving 4 bases of the junction unmatched. The CDR3 totals 15 residues.

In this sample, this clone turned up a few times. This chain joins TRBV4-1 and TRBJ1-3; 7 bases match TRBD1. CDR1 and CDR2 from the germline V gene are MGHRA and YSYEKL. This CDR3 spans 16 amino acids. V lost 4 bases and J lost 4; bases outside the gene matches: 10. In nucleotides, the CDR3 is TGCGCCAGCAGCCTTCAAGACAGGGTAATCGGAAACACCATATATTTT. Its translation is CASSLQDRVIGNTIYF.